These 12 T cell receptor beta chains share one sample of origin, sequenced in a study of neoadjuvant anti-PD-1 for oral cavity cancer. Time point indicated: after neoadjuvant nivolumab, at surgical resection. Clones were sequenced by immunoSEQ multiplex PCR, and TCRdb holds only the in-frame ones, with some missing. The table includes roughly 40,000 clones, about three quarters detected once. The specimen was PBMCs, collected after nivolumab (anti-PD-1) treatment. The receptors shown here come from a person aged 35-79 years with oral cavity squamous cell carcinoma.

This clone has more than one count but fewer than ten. The CDR3 is CASSAGRGQAGELFF. CDR3 bases: TGTGCCAGCAGCGCCGGCCGGGGGCAGGCCGGGGAGCTGTTTTTT. The chain combines TRBV7-7 with TRBJ2-2; D is tentatively TRBD1 or TRBD2 (6 bases each). The CDR3 length is 15 residues. Looked up from germline, CDR1 is SSHAT and CDR2 is FNYEAQ (reference sequence). Deletions cut 5 bases from V and 6 bases from J, with 16 bases between.

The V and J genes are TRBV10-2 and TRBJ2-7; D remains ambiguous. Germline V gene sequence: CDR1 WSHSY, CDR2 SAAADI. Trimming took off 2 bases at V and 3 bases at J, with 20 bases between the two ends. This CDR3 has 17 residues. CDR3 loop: CASSEGPPTLPNYEQYF. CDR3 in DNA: TGCGCCAGCAGTGAGGGGCCCCCAACACTACCTAACTACGAGCAGTACTTC.

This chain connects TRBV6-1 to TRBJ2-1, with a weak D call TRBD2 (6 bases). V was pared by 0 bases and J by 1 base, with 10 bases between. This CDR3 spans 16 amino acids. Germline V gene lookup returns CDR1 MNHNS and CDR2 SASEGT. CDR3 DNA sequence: TGTGCCAGCAGTGAAGCCGCCCGGGGGTCCTACAATGAGCAGTTCTTC. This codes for CASSEAARGSYNEQFF.

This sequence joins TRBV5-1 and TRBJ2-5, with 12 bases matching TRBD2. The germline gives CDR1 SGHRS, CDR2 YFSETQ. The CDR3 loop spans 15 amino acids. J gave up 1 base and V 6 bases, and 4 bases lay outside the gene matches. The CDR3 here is CASTLAGGRQETQYF. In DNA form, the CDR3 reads TGCGCCAGCACGCTAGCGGGGGGGCGCCAAGAGACCCAGTACTTC. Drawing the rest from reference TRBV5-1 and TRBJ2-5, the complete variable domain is KAGVTQTPRYLIKTRGQQVTLSCSPISGHRSVSWYQQTPGQGLQFLFEYFSETQRNKGNFPGRFSGRQFSNSRSEMNVSTLELGDSALYLCASTLAGGRQETQYFGPGTRLLVL.

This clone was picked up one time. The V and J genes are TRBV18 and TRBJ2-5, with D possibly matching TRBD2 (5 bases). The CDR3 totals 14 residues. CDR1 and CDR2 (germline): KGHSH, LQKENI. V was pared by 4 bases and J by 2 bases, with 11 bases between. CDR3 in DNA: TGTGCCAGCTCACAGCGGAAAGGGCAAGAGACCCAGTACTTC. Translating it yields CASSQRKGQETQYF. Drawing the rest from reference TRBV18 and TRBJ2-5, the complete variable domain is NAGVMQNPRHLVRRRGQEARLRCSPMKGHSHVYWYRQLPEEGLKFMVYLQKENIIDESGMPKERFSAEFPKEGPSILRIQQVVRGDSAAYFCASSQRKGQETQYFGPGTRLLVL.

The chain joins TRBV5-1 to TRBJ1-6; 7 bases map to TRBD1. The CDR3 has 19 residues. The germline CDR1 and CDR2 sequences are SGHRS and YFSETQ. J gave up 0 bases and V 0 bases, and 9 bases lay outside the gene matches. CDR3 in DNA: TGCGCCAGCAGCTTGGCCGGCTCAGGGGGGAGCTCCTATAATTCACCCCTCCACTTT. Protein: CASSLAGSGGSSYNSPLHF. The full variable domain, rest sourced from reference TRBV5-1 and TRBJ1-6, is KAGVTQTPRYLIKTRGQQVTLSCSPISGHRSVSWYQQTPGQGLQFLFEYFSETQRNKGNFPGRFSGRQFSNSRSEMNVSTLELGDSALYLCASSLAGSGGSSYNSPLHFGNGTRLTVT.

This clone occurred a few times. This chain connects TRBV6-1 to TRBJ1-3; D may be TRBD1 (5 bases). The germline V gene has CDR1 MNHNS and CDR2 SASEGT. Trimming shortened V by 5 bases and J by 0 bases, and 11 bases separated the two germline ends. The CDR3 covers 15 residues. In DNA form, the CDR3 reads TGTGCCAGCAGTCGACAGATCAACTCTGGAAACACCATATATTTT. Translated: CASSRQINSGNTIYF.

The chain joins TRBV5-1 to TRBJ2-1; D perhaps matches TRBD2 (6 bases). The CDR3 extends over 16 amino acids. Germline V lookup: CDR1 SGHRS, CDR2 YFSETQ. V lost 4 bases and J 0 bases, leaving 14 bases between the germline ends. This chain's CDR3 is CASSLLASSSYNEQFF. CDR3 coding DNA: TGCGCCAGCAGCCTACTAGCCTCGAGCTCCTACAATGAGCAGTTCTTC.

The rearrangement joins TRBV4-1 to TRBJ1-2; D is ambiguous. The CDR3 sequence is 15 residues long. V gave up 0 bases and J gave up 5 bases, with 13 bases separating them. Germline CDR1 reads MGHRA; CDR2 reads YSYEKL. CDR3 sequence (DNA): TGCGCCAGCAGCCAAGATAGGGCAGACGAATATGGCTACACCTTC. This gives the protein CASSQDRADEYGYTF.

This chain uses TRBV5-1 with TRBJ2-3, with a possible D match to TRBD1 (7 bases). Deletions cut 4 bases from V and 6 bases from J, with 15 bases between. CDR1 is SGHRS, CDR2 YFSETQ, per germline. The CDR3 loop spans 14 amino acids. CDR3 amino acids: CASSPGGFTDTQYF. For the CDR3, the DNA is TGCGCCAGCAGCCCAGGGGGGTTCACGGATACGCAGTATTTT.

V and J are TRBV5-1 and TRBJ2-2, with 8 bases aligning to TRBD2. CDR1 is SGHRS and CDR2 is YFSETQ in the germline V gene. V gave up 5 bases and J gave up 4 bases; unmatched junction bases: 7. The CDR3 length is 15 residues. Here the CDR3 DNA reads TGCGCCAGCAGTAATCCCCGGGGGGGCACCGGGGAGCTGTTTTTT. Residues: CASSNPRGGTGELFF.

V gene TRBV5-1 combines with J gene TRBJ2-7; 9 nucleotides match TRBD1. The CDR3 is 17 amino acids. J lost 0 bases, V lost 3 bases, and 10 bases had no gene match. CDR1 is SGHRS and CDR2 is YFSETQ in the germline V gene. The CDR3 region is CASSSPSGTGHSYEQYF. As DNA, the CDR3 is TGCGCCAGCAGCTCCCCATCGGGGACAGGGCACTCCTACGAGCAGTACTTC.